The next 25 T cell receptor beta chains were all read from a single sample in a study of beta chain features in type 1 diabetes. The study, taken as a whole, reports: Shortening that was moderate but significant affected the TCRB CDR3s of Type 1 diabetes patients in all four CD4+ subsets.

Their antigen targets remain unknown. The isolated RNA, all of it, was reverse transcribed, so expressed TCRB transcripts were what got sequenced. Sequencing used immunoSEQ multiplex PCR; TCRdb keeps in-frame clones, though not all of them. The sample consists of about 370,000 clones, roughly a tenth of them appearing once. Sequenced sample: central memory CD4+ T cells from blood. Every receptor here comes from a young man with type 1 diabetes.

This clone has only a few counts. The junction departs from the called germline gene at one end, perhaps through a read error. This chain joins TRBV7-7 and TRBJ2-2; 10 nucleotides line up with TRBD2. This CDR3 comprises 16 residues. The germline V gene has CDR1 SSHAT and CDR2 FNYEAQ (reference sequence). CDR3: CASSSSGGSNTGELFF. The CDR3 nucleotides are TGTGCTAGCAGCTCTAGCGGGGGATCGAACACCGGGGAGCTGTTTTTT.

The chain employs TRBV28 and TRBJ2-4; weak D call: TRBD1 (5 bases). V was trimmed by 9 bases and J by 4 bases, leaving 13 bases between them. The CDR3 spans 13 residues. Germline CDR1 MDHEN, CDR2 SYDVKM. The CDR3 coding sequence is TGTGCCAGTACTCTGACAGAAAAAAACATTCAGTACTTC. Translating it yields CASTLTEKNIQYF.

This clone turned up a few times. The chain couples TRBV30 to TRBJ2-7; D is possibly TRBD1 (6 bases). Germline assignment: CDR1 GTSNPN and CDR2 SVGIG (reference sequence). This CDR3 region has 12 residues. The germline V and J ends were trimmed by 3 bases and 12 bases, with 18 bases remaining between them. The CDR3 nucleotides read TGTGCCTGGAGGGTGAGGGGGTGGGTTGCGTACTTC. It is translated as CAWRVRGWVAYF.

In DNA form, the CDR3 reads TGCAGCGCCGGGAGCCCAGACACCGGGGAGCTGTTTTTT. Its translation: CSAGSPDTGELFF. This chain uses TRBV29-1 with TRBJ2-2; the D gene is possibly TRBD2 (6 bases). V was trimmed by 7 bases and J by 3 bases, leaving 12 bases between them. From germline, CDR1 is SQVTM and CDR2 ANQGSEA. CDR3 length: 13 amino acids.

This sequence joins TRBV30 and TRBJ2-7; no firm D call. Germline V CDR1 and CDR2: GTSNPN, SVGIG (reference sequence). The CDR3 sequence is 8 residues long. CDR3 DNA sequence: TGTATTTGCAACGAGCAGTACTTC. It translates to CICNEQYF.

This clone has just a few counts. The chain couples TRBV7-3 to TRBJ2-5, with 10 bases identical to TRBD2. CDR1 SGHTA and CDR2 FQGTGA come from the germline V gene. The J segment lost 5 bases and the V segment lost 0 bases, leaving 6 bases of the junction unmatched. The CDR3 loop spans 16 amino acids. CDR3 region: CASSLTPSGSWETQYF. The CDR3 nucleotides are TGTGCCAGCAGCTTAACGCCTAGCGGGAGTTGGGAGACCCAGTACTTC.

The chain combines TRBV6-1 with TRBJ1-2; D remains unclear. Germline CDR1 is MNHNS and CDR2 is SASEGT. Trimming took off 6 bases at V and 6 bases at J, with 8 bases between the two ends. This CDR3 contains 11 residues. The CDR3 DNA follows: TGTGCCAGCAGAGTTAGGGATGGCTACACCTTC. Translation: CASRVRDGYTF.

This clone has ten or more counts. This rearrangement joins TRBV19 to TRBJ2-1, with 7 nucleotides matching TRBD2. This CDR3 is built from 16 residues. J was trimmed by 6 bases and V by 7 bases; bases with no gene match: 15. Germline V gene lookup returns CDR1 LNHDA and CDR2 SQIVND (reference sequence). The CDR3 region is CASTPSRGTTPNEQFF. The CDR3 DNA is TGTGCCAGTACTCCTAGTCGGGGGACTACCCCCAATGAGCAGTTCTTC.

The rearrangement uses TRBV7-9 and TRBJ1-1; TRBD1 matches 8 bases. Per the germline V gene, CDR1 is SEHNR and CDR2 is FQNEAQ (reference sequence). V lost 5 bases, J lost 5 bases, and 13 bases stayed unmatched. CDR3 length equals 16 residues. CDR3 sequence reads: CASSPTPGTGGTEAFF. The DNA for the CDR3 is TGTGCCAGCAGCCCAACCCCCGGGACAGGAGGAACTGAAGCTTTCTTT.

CDR3 loop: CASSLLTVNTEAFF. DNA of the CDR3: TGCGCCAGCAGCTTGCTTACAGTGAACACTGAAGCTTTCTTT. The chain couples TRBV5-1 to TRBJ1-1; D remains unclear. Looked up from germline, CDR1 is SGHRS and CDR2 is YFSETQ. Trimming shortened V by 1 base and J by 0 bases, and 7 bases separated the two germline ends. This CDR3 has 14 residues.

This chain connects TRBV18 to TRBJ2-1, with D perhaps matching TRBD1 (5 bases). Trimming cost V 0 bases and J 5 bases, with 8 bases left between them. The CDR3 spans 14 residues. Germline CDR1 KGHSH, CDR2 LQKENI. The CDR3 protein is CASSPPADNNEQFF. In DNA form, the CDR3 reads TGTGCCAGCTCACCACCCGCGGACAACAATGAGCAGTTCTTC.

The chain has TRBV30 and TRBJ2-7; 10 bases agree with TRBD1. With V trimmed by 3 bases and J by 4 bases, 6 bases remained unmatched. The CDR3 consists of 14 residues. The V gene's germline CDR1 is GTSNPN and CDR2 SVGIG (reference sequence). The CDR3 nucleotides are TGTGCCTGGAGGGCCGGACAGGGGGTTTACGAGCAGTACTTC. This gives the protein CAWRAGQGVYEQYF. Using reference TRBV30 and TRBJ2-7 for the parts outside the CDR3, the full variable domain is SQTIHQWPATLVQPVGSPLSLECTVEGTSNPNLYWYRQAAGRGLQLLFYSVGIGQISSEVPQNLSASRPQDRQFILSSKKLLLSDSGFYLCAWRAGQGVYEQYFGPGTRLTVT.

V usage is TRBV4-1 and J usage is TRBJ1-4; 8 nucleotides agree with TRBD1. CDR3 length: 15 residues. Trimming took 1 base from V and 8 from J; bases not matched to a gene: 6. Germline CDR1 MGHRA, CDR2 YSYEKL. The chain's CDR3 is CASSQVDSGGEKLFF. Written as DNA, the CDR3 is TGCGCCAGCAGCCAAGTTGATTCAGGGGGCGAAAAACTGTTTTTT.

In its sample, this clone was seen a few times. V is TRBV2 and J is TRBJ2-3; the match to TRBD2 covers 11 bases. The CDR3 spans 15 residues. Germline loops: CDR1 SNHLY, CDR2 FYNNEI. Losses at the gene ends were 8 bases for V and 6 bases for J; bases not matched to a gene: 10. The CDR3 here is CASGKLSGGGDTQYF. CDR3 coding DNA: TGTGCCAGCGGGAAGCTTAGCGGGGGGGGCGATACGCAGTATTTT.

This clone was counted a few times. The chain employs TRBV18 and TRBJ2-5, with 9 positions matching TRBD1. The DNA end favors TRBJ2-7, so the J call may be wrong. CDR3 length: 16 amino acids. Germline assignment: CDR1 KGHSH and CDR2 LQKENI. The CDR3 spells CASSPWDRATSYEQYF. CDR3 DNA sequence: TGTGCCAGCTCACCATGGGACAGGGCCACCTCCTACGAGCAGTACTTC.

This clone has more than one count but fewer than ten. The CDR3 nucleotides are TGCGCCAGCAGCTTGGGGGGAGCCGCTTTCCACGAGCAGTACTTC. Its translation: CASSLGGAAFHEQYF. J is TRBJ2-5 and V is TRBV5-1, with D possibly matching TRBD2 (5 bases). The better agreement between TRBJ2-7 and the DNA end casts doubt on the J call. Per the germline V gene, CDR1 is SGHRS and CDR2 is YFSETQ. The CDR3 contains 15 residues.

This clone was recorded a few times. The rearrangement uses TRBV7-6 and TRBJ1-5; 8 bases match TRBD1. V gave up 4 bases and J gave up 7 bases; unmatched junction bases: 6. The CDR3 is 14 amino acids. Looked up from germline, CDR1 is SGHVS and CDR2 is FNYEAQ. The CDR3, as DNA: TGTGCCAGCAGCTCCTTGACAGGGGAGCAGCCCCAGCATTTT. This sequence encodes CASSSLTGEQPQHF. Complete variable domain (other parts from reference TRBV7-6 and TRBJ1-5): GAGVSQSPRYKVTKRGQDVALRCDPISGHVSLYWYRQALGQGPEFLTYFNYEAQQDKSGLPNDRFSAERPEGSISTLTIQRTEQRDSAMYRCASSSLTGEQPQHFGDGTRLSIL.

This clone was counted between two and nine times. The genes are TRBV27 and TRBJ2-7; 9 bases fit TRBD1. This CDR3 is 14 amino acids long. V was pared by 6 bases and J by 3 bases, with 6 bases of the junction left unmatched. The germline CDR1 and CDR2 sequences are MNHEY and SMNVEV (reference sequence). CDR3 in amino acids: CASRTGGGRYEQYF. The CDR3 bases are TGTGCCAGCAGAACAGGGGGCGGTCGCTACGAGCAGTACTTC.

There are a few counts of this clone. The rearrangement uses TRBV5-6 and TRBJ2-7; TRBD1 agrees at 7 bases. J was trimmed by 2 bases and V by 4 bases; bases with no gene match: 9. Germline V gives CDR1 SGHDT, CDR2 YYEEEE. This CDR3 is built from 15 residues. CDR3 sequence: CASSGLGTDAYEQYF. CDR3 DNA: TGTGCCAGCAGCGGACTCGGGACAGATGCCTACGAGCAGTACTTC.

With respect to this clone: At the DNA level, this CDR3 is encoded by other sequences in the same sample as well. The chain links TRBV5-1 to TRBJ2-7, with no clear D. V was trimmed by 0 bases and J by 4 bases, leaving 5 bases between them. The CDR3 totals 12 residues. CDR1 and CDR2 (germline): SGHRS, YFSETQ. The CDR3 is CASSLEGYEQYF. The CDR3 DNA sequence: TGCGCCAGCAGCTTGGAGGGTTACGAGCAGTACTTC.

This clone was recorded a few times. This likely reflects a read error, since a far larger clone is one base away. This chain joins TRBV4-2 and TRBJ1-2, with D possibly matching TRBD1 (6 bases). The ends were cut back, 8 bases at V and 2 bases at J, with 15 bases in the middle. The CDR3 length is 14 residues. Germline lookup yields CDR1 LGHNA and CDR2 YNFKEQ. The CDR3 region has the DNA TGTGCCAGCGGTTATCGGACAGAGAACTATGGCTACACCTTC. It codes for CASGYRTENYGYTF.

The J gene is TRBJ2-7, the V gene TRBV19; TRBD1 agrees at 7 bases. This CDR3 is built from 15 residues. CDR1 and CDR2 from the germline V gene are LNHDA and SQIVND (reference sequence). J gave up 0 bases and V 3 bases, and 5 bases lay outside the gene matches. CDR3 protein: CASSMPGQSSYEQYF. CDR3 coding DNA: TGTGCCAGTAGTATGCCGGGACAGAGCTCCTACGAGCAGTACTTC.

This clone was seen ten or more times. V gene TRBV11-2 combines with J gene TRBJ2-5, with 11 positions matching TRBD2. V gave up 5 bases and J gave up 4 bases; unmatched junction bases: 12. CDR1 SGHAT and CDR2 FQNNGV come from the germline V gene. The CDR3 has 17 amino acids. CDR3 residues: CASSGATSGSRVETQYF. The CDR3 coding sequence is TGTGCCAGCAGCGGAGCTACTAGCGGGAGTCGGGTAGAGACCCAGTACTTC. The full variable domain, rest sourced from reference TRBV11-2 and TRBJ2-5, is EAGVAQSPRYKIIEKRQSVAFWCNPISGHATLYWYQQILGQGPKLLIQFQNNGVVDDSQLPKDRFSAERLKGVDSTLKIQPAKLEDSAVYLCASSGATSGSRVETQYFGPGTRLLVL.

The V and J genes are TRBV5-1 and TRBJ1-5; D remains ambiguous. Trimming removed 2 bases at V and 3 bases at J, with 12 bases between. Germline CDR1 and CDR2: SGHRS and YFSETQ. This CDR3 region has 15 residues. The CDR3 DNA reads as TGCGCCAGCAGCTTTTCTTCGGGAGTCAATCAGCCCCAGCATTTT. It is translated as CASSFSSGVNQPQHF.

This clone was recorded at least ten times. The chain links TRBV7-2 to TRBJ1-4, with D tentatively TRBD1 (6 bases). CDR3 length equals 14 residues. CDR1 and CDR2 (germline): SGHTA, FQGNSA. V lost 0 bases to trimming and J lost 6 bases, with 8 bases between them. In DNA form, the CDR3 reads TGTGCCAGCAGCTTAGCGGGGGCCTATGAAAAACTGTTTTTT. Its translation is CASSLAGAYEKLFF. The whole variable domain, remainder taken from reference TRBV7-2 and TRBJ1-4, is GAGVSQSPSNKVTEKGKDVELRCDPISGHTALYWYRQSLGQGLEFLIYFQGNSAPDKSGLPSDRFSAERTGGSVSTLTIQRTQQEDSAVYLCASSLAGAYEKLFFGSGTQLSVL.